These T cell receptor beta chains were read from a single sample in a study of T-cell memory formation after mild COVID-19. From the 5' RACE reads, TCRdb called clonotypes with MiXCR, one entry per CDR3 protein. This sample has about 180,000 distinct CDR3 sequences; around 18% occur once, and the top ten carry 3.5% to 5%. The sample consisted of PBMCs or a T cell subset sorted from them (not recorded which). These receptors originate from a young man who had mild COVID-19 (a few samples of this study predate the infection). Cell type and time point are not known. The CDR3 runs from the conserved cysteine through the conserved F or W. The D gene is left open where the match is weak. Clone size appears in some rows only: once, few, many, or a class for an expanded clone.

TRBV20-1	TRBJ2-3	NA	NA	CSARALRLSDTQYF	TGCAGTGCTAGAGCGCTAAGACTATCAGATACGCAGTATTTT
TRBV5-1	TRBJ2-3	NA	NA	CASSLADDRFTDTQYF	TGCGCCAGCAGCTTGGCCGACGACAGATTCACAGATACGCAGTATTTT
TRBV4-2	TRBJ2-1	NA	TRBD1	CASSQDQGAGEQFF	TGTGCCAGCAGCCAAGATCAGGGGGCTGGTGAGCAGTTCTTC
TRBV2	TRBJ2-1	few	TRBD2	CASSLTSGGANEQFF	TGTGCCAGCAGTTTGACTAGCGGGGGGGCGAATGAGCAGTTCTTC
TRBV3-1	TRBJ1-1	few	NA	CASSPWGEDTEAFF	TGTGCCAGCAGCCCCTGGGGGGAGGACACTGAAGCTTTCTTT
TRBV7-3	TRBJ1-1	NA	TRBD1	CASSVQGAGTEAFF	TGTGCCAGCAGCGTACAGGGGGCAGGGACTGAAGCTTTCTTT
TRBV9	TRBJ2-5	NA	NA	CASSVRDIARETQYF	TGTGCCAGCAGCGTCCGGGACATAGCTAGGGAGACCCAGTACTTC
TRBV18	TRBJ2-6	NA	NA	CASSAVSGANVLTF	TGTGCCAGCTCAGCCGTGTCCGGGGCCAACGTCCTGACTTTC
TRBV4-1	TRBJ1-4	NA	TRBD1	CASSQERTGEEKLFF	TGCGCCAGCAGCCAAGAACGAACAGGGGAAGAAAAACTGTTTTTT
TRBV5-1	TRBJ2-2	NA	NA	CASRPAFGSGAGELFF	TGCGCCAGCAGACCGGCCTTTGGATCGGGGGCCGGGGAGCTGTTTTTT
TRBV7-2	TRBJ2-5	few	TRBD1	CASSSGQTIQETQYF	TGTGCCAGCAGCTCGGGACAGACGATCCAAGAGACCCAGTACTTC
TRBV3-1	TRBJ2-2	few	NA	CASSPVLAPAGELFF	TGTGCCAGCAGCCCTGTACTAGCACCCGCCGGGGAGCTGTTTTTT
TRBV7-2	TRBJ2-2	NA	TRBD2	CASSRSGGANTGELFF	TGTGCCAGCAGCCGTAGCGGGGGGGCGAACACCGGGGAGCTGTTTTTT
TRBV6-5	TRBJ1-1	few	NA	CASSYSGGRKNTEAFF	TGTGCCAGCAGTTACTCGGGGGGGCGGAAGAACACTGAAGCTTTCTTT
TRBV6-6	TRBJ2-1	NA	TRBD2	CASSSYSSGVDNEQFF	TGTGCCAGCAGCTCGTACTCTAGCGGGGTCGACAATGAGCAGTTCTTC
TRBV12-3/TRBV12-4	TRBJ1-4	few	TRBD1	CASRRTGLSEKLFF	TGTGCCAGCAGACGGACAGGGCTAAGTGAAAAACTGTTTTTT
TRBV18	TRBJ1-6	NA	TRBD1	CASSTGQGAVGSPLHF	TGTGCCAGCTCGACGGGACAGGGGGCCGTTGGGTCACCCCTCCACTTT
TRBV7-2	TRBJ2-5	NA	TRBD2	CASTLLRTSDNLPETQYF	TGTGCCAGCACCCTCCTCCGGACTAGCGACAACCTCCCAGAGACCCAGTACTTC
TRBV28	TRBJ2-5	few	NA	CASSFQSETQYF	TGTGCCAGCAGTTTCCAGTCAGAGACCCAGTACTTC
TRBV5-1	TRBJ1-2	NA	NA	CASSLSGGNGYTF	TGCGCCAGCAGCCTGTCTGGGGGAAATGGCTACACCTTC
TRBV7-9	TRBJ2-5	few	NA	CASGPKQEGQETQYF	TGTGCCAGCGGACCTAAACAGGAGGGGCAAGAGACCCAGTACTTC
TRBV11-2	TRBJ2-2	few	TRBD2	CASSTPPGLAGNLNTGELFF	TGTGCCAGCAGCACCCCCCCGGGACTAGCGGGGAACCTGAACACCGGGGAGCTGTTTTTT
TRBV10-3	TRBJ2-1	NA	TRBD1	CAISDGQGVYEQFF	TGTGCCATCAGTGATGGACAGGGGGTATACGAGCAGTTCTTC
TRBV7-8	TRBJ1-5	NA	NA	CASSPGTSRRPQHF	TGTGCCAGCAGCCCCGGGACGTCGAGAAGGCCCCAGCATTTT
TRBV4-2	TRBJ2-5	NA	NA	CASSQTERLETQYF	TGTGCCAGCAGCCAAACCGAGAGACTAGAGACCCAGTACTTC
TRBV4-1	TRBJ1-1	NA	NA	CASSLRSEAFF	TGCGCCAGCAGCCTTCGCTCAGAAGCTTTCTTT
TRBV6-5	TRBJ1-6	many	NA	CATRAYNSPLHF	TGTGCCACCCGGGCGTATAATTCACCCCTCCACTTT
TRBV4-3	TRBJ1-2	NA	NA	CASSQGGLGRPYTF	TGCGCCAGCAGCCAAGGAGGGTTAGGTCGCCCCTACACCTTC
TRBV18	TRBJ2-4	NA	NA	CASSPPTTNIQYF	TGTGCCAGCTCACCACCTACAACAAACATTCAGTACTTC
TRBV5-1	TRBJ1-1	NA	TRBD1	CASSRGDRNTEAFF	TGCGCCAGCAGCCGGGGGGACAGGAACACTGAAGCTTTCTTT
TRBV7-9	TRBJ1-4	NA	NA	CASSFYSLGENLFF	TGTGCCAGCAGCTTTTACAGCCTCGGGGAAAATCTGTTTTTT
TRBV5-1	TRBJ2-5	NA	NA	CACGHRDKETQYF	TGCGCCTGCGGACATCGGGATAAAGAGACCCAGTACTTC
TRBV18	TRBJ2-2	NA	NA	CASSPLMGRTSGELFF	TGTGCCAGCTCACCTCTAATGGGCCGGACCTCCGGGGAGCTGTTTTTT
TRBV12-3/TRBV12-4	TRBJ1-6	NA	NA	CASSGRPYNSPLHF	TGTGCCAGCAGCGGAAGACCCTATAATTCACCCCTCCACTTT
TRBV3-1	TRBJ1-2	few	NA	CASSRTDPNNYGYTF	TGTGCCAGCAGTCGGACAGATCCGAATAACTATGGCTACACCTTC
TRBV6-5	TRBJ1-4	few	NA	CASSPPRPLVYGGEGEKLFF	TGTGCCAGCAGTCCCCCTAGACCCCTGGTTTACGGGGGCGAAGGAGAAAAACTGTTTTTT
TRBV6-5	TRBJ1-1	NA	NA	CASSTPRDTEAFF	TGTGCCAGCTCAACCCCCAGGGACACTGAAGCTTTCTTT
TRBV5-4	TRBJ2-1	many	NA	CASSLDGTSYNEQFF	TGTGCCAGCAGCTTGGATGGGACTTCGTACAATGAGCAGTTCTTC
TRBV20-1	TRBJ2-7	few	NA	CSAKDVNLEQYF	TGCAGTGCTAAAGATGTAAATCTCGAGCAGTACTTC
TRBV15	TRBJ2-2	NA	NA	CATSRDVAAANTGELFF	TGTGCCACCAGCAGAGATGTCGCTGCAGCGAACACCGGGGAGCTGTTTTTT
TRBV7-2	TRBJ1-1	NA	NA	CASIPGMNTEAFF	TGTGCCAGCATTCCAGGGATGAACACTGAAGCTTTCTTT
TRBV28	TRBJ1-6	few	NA	CASFRAYNSPLHF	TGTGCCAGCTTCAGGGCCTATAATTCACCCCTCCACTTT
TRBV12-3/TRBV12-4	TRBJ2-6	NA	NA	CASSLSAAVRSGANVLTF	TGTGCCAGCAGTTTATCCGCTGCGGTCCGCTCTGGGGCCAACGTCCTGACTTTC
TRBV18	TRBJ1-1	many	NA	CASSQGRDTEAFF	TGTGCCAGCTCACAGGGTCGGGACACTGAAGCTTTCTTT
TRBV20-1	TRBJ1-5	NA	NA	CSARWGDSNQPQHF	TGCAGTGCTAGGTGGGGAGATAGCAATCAGCCCCAGCATTTT
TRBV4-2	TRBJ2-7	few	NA	CASSQADRNEQYF	TGTGCCAGCAGCCAAGCCGACAGAAACGAGCAGTACTTC
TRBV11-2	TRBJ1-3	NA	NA	CASSSPDVGNTIYF	TGTGCCAGCAGCTCCCCGGACGTTGGAAACACCATATATTTT
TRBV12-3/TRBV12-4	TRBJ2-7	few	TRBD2	CASSPPQTRGEQYF	TGTGCCAGCAGTCCCCCGCAGACGCGGGGGGAGCAGTACTTC
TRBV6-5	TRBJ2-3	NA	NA	CASSVSSRTDTQYF	TGTGCCAGCAGTGTTTCTTCGCGAACAGATACGCAGTATTTT